The TCR beta chain under discussion was sequenced for a study of blood T cell repertoires in COVID-19. Clones were sequenced by immunoSEQ multiplex PCR, and TCRdb holds only the in-frame ones, with some missing. The repertoire includes 310,000 or so clones, nearly 90% of them detected once, and about 1.7% sits in the top ten. J lost 2 bases, V lost 1 base, and 14 bases had no gene match. Germline V lookup: CDR1 LGHNA, CDR2 YSLEER. This CDR3 spans 18 amino acids. The receptor's source is a woman under 30 with acute COVID-19. V is TRBV4-3 and J is TRBJ2-7; 7 nucleotides agree with TRBD2. Material: PBMCs or T cells enriched from blood (not recorded which). CDR3 region: CASSQVFIEGLEAYEQYF. The CDR3 DNA reads TGCGCCAGCAGCCAAGTTTTCATTGAAGGACTAGAAGCCTACGAGCAGTACTTC.